This TCR beta chain appears in the sequencing data of a study of blood T cells in healthy people across ages. It was with a sample-barcoded 5' primer and a J-beta primer mix that a second PCR of about 6 to 11 cycles was run. TCRdb re-called the 5' RACE reads with MiXCR, one entry per CDR3 protein. This table has approximately 1.5 million distinct CDR3 sequences, 34% appearing once. CDR3 length equals 14 residues. Trimming pared 6 bases from V and 7 bases from J, leaving 18 bases between. The V gene's germline CDR1 is MDHEN and CDR2 SYDVKM. Sequencing used blood. This clonotype originated in a woman aged 25 to 45 in good health. V gene TRBV28 combines with J gene TRBJ1-2; D is unresolved. CDR3 coding DNA: TGTGCCAGCAGGCCGATCGTCCGGCGGCTTGGCTACACCTTC. It is translated as CASRPIVRRLGYTF.